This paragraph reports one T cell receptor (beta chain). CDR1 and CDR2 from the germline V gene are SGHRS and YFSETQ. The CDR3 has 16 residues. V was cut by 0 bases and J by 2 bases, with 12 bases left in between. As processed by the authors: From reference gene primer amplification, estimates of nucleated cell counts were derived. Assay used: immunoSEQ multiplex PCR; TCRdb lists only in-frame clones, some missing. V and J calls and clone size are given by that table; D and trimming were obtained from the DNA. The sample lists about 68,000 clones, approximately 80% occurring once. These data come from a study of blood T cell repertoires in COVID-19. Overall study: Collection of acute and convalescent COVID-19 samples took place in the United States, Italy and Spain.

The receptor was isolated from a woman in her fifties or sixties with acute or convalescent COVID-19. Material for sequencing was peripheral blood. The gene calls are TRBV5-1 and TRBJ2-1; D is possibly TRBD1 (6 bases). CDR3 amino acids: CASSLGDRPTYNEQFF. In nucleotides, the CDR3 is TGCGCCAGCAGCTTGGGAGACAGGCCAACCTACAATGAGCAGTTCTTC.